This TCR beta chain appears in the sequencing data of a study of blood T cell repertoires in COVID-19. As for the study in general: T cells, B-cell-depleted T cells, or PBMCs supplied cDNA or gDNA.

With V trimmed by 4 bases and J by 6 bases, 4 bases remained unmatched. The CDR3 is 13 residues long. Patients in Seattle were enrolled during active infection, then followed longitudinally. As processed by the authors: Amplification from reference gene primers served as the basis for estimated nucleated cell counts. The table came from immunoSEQ multiplex PCR; TCRdb's copy has only in-frame clones and leaves some out. That table furnishes V, J and clone size, whereas the DNA furnished D and trimming. This sample has some 100,000 clones, with 88% found just once. This clone occurred once. The origin of this receptor is a man between 50 and 59 years old with COVID-19, enrolled during active disease. Sequencing used peripheral blood. The chain links TRBV12-3 or TRBV12-4 to TRBJ1-2; 8 bases are shared with TRBD1. For the CDR3, the DNA is TGTGCCAGCAGTTCACAGGGGGTTAATGGCTACACCTTC. It yields the protein CASSSQGVNGYTF.